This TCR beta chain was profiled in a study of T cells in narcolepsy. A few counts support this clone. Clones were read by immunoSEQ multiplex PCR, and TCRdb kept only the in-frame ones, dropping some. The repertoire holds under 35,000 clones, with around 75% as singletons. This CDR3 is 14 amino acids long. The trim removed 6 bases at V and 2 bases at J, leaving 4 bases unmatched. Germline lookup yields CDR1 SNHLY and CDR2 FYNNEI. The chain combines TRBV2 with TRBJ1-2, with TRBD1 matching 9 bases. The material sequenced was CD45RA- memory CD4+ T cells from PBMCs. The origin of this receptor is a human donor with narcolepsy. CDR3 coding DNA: TGTGCCAGCAGATCCGGGACAGGGAACTATGGCTACACCTTC. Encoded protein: CASRSGTGNYGYTF.